This TCR beta chain was captured by sequencing in a study of vaccination effects on CD4 cells after COVID-19. Study results and limitations: Convalescent patients were scarce in the study, and it lacked early post-infection timepoints. Marked contraction was observed in infection-induced and vaccine-induced clones late after vaccination.

This CDR3 comprises 16 residues. V trimming: 3 bases; J trimming: 6 bases; junction bases outside the gene matches: 5. CDR1 is LGHDT and CDR2 is YNNKEL in the germline V gene (reference sequence). Profiling relied on immunoSEQ multiplex PCR, and the TCRdb table lists in-frame clones only, not all of them. The data show about 54,000 clones, more than 60% seen once. Prior to sequencing, the ViraFEST assay stimulated PBMC with viral peptide pools, which expanded the antigen-specific CD4+ T cells. CD4+ T cells were isolated after about eleven days of culture. The study found no prior SARS-CoV-2 infection in the vaccine recipients, who tested negative for nucleocapsid antibodies. Each culture well received about 1.8 million PBMC. These cells were then cultured in IMDM with 9.5 to 10 IU/ml IL-2 and roughly 10 ug/ml peptides. About this clone: Its antigen is unidentified.

V and J are TRBV3-1 (or the pseudogene TRBV3-2) and TRBJ2-3; 14 bases map to TRBD2. Sequencing was performed on CD4+ T cells from PBMCs cultured with SARS-CoV-2 spike peptides, taken before COVID-19 vaccination. The sequence was collected from a human donor who received a COVID-19 vaccine. CDR3 sequence reads: CASSHRRTSGRDTQYF. The CDR3 DNA sequence: TGTGCCAGCAGCCATCGGCGGACTAGCGGGAGGGATACGCAGTATTTT.